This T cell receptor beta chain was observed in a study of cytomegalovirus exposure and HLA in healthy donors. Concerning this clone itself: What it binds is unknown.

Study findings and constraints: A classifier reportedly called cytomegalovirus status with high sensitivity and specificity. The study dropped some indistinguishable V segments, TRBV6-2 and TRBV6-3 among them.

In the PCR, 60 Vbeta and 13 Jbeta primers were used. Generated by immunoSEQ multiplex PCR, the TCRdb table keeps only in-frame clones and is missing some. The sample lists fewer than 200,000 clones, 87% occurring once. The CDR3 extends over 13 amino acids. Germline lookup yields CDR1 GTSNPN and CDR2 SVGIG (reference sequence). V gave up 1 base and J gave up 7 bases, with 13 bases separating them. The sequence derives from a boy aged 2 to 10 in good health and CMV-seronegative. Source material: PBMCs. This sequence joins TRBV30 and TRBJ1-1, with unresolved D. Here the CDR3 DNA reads TGTGCCTGGAGTGGATTCGGACGGGGTGAAGCTTTCTTT. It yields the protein CAWSGFGRGEAFF.